This T cell receptor beta chain was documented in a study of T cells in women clearing cervical HPV infection. Study as a whole: For cases, blood was sampled a median roughly 150 days after lesion detection, interquartile range roughly 80 to 230 days.

Concerning this clone itself: The antigen remains unidentified. Read sequence stops 3 residues before the CDR3 end, and the germline J gene provides the missing end.

The data were produced by immunoSEQ multiplex PCR, yet TCRdb's version contains in-frame clones alone and is incomplete. This repertoire includes tens of thousands of clones. Each participant carried one incident cervical HPV16 infection only. CDR1 and CDR2 (germline): KGHSH, LQKENI. The CDR3 consists of 13 residues. With 8 bases removed from V and 3 bases from J, the gap between germline ends came to 11 bases. Notes on the study in general: TRBV6-7 abundance was lower in cases than controls (around 0.11% versus 0.16%). Repertoire richness, not evenness, was significantly elevated in CIN3+ cases versus controls.

This rearrangement joins TRBV18 to TRBJ1-5; no firm D call. This clonotype was obtained from a woman aged 18 to 69 with a cervical HPV16 infection that either progressed to CIN3+ or cleared (not recorded which). Sequenced material: blood buffy coat. The CDR3 here is CASQSNSNQPQHF. The sequenced CDR3 bases are TGTGCCAGCCAGTCCAATTCCAATCAGCCC.